This entry lists 15 T cell receptor beta chains sequenced from one sample in a study of T cells after yellow fever vaccination (dated by TCRdb to the late 2010s). Library preparation employed 5' RACE. These reads were obtained on an Illumina NovaSeq 6000. The raw public reads went through TCRdb reprocessing: fastp at Q25, MiXCR clone calling, in-frame beta chains kept. Entries are consolidated by CDR3 protein sequence, retaining the most common genes and DNA. This sample holds 250,000 to 400,000 distinct CDR3 sequences; over 4% were observed only once. Together, the top ten hold 20% to 25% of the sample. The sample's treatment or condition label, decoded: live attenuated yellow fever vaccine strain. Sample: PBMCs, taken 5 days after the yellow fever booster vaccination. All receptors derive from a man between 18 and 35 years old who received the YFV17D yellow fever vaccine.

This clonotype has more than one count but fewer than ten. The CDR3 loop is CASSQTGSRYNSPLHF. The CDR3 nucleotides read TGTGCCAGCAGCCAGACAGGGTCGAGGTATAATTCACCCCTCCACTTT. The V call is TRBV7-9, the J call TRBJ1-6, with 7 bases identical to TRBD1. J gave up 4 bases and V 5 bases, and 8 bases lay outside the gene matches. Per germline, CDR1 SEHNR and CDR2 FQNEAQ (reference sequence). The CDR3 sequence is 16 residues long. Supplemented by reference TRBV7-9 and TRBJ1-6, the full variable domain reads DTGVSQNPRHKITKRGQNVTFRCDPISEHNRLYWYRQTLGQGPEFLTYFQNEAQLEKSRLLSDRFSAERPKGSFSTLEIQRTEQGDSAMYLCASSQTGSRYNSPLHFGNGTRLTVT.

This clonotype was seen ten or more times. The chain joins TRBV6-5 to TRBJ2-3, with TRBD2 matching 9 bases. Germline assignment: CDR1 MNHEY and CDR2 SVGAGI. This CDR3 region has 15 residues. V was clipped by 7 bases and J by 2 bases; unmatched bases: 7. This CDR3 is CASMRGGAFTDTQYF. CDR3 in DNA: TGTGCCAGCATGCGCGGGGGGGCCTTCACAGATACGCAGTATTTT.

Only a few counts were recorded for this clonotype. The chain joins TRBV6-4 to TRBJ2-3, with 11 nucleotides matching TRBD2. From germline, CDR1 is MRHNA and CDR2 SNTAGT. V shed 4 bases and J 6 bases; nucleotides not matched to a gene: 9. The CDR3 consists of 16 residues. CDR3 in DNA: TGTGCCAGCAGTGCCTCCGGGCTAGCGGGAGGTGATACGCAGTATTTT. As protein: CASSASGLAGGDTQYF.

Concerning this clonotype: This may come from a read error, since a much larger clone is one base off. V is TRBV7-2 and J is TRBJ2-7, with TRBD2 identical over 7 bases. The CDR3 is 15 amino acids. Germline CDR1 reads SGHTA; CDR2 reads FQGNSA. In DNA form, the CDR3 reads TGTGCCAGCAGCTGGGGCGTAGCGGGCTCCTCCGAGCAGTACTTC. Its protein is CASSWGVAGSSEQYF.

The sample holds many counts of this clonotype. The chain uses TRBV7-2 and TRBJ2-2; D assignment may be TRBD1 or TRBD2 (6 bases each). There are 14 residues in the CDR3. CDR1 and CDR2 from the germline V gene are SGHTA and FQGNSA. Trimming pared 4 bases from V and 7 bases from J, leaving 13 bases between. This chain's CDR3 is CASSWLGGYGELFF. CDR3 DNA: TGTGCCAGCAGCTGGTTAGGGGGGTACGGGGAGCTGTTTTTT.

This clonotype was picked up many times. The V and J genes are TRBV12-3 or TRBV12-4 and TRBJ2-5; 7 bases are shared with TRBD2. This CDR3 contains 14 residues. V was clipped by 3 bases and J by 3 bases; unmatched bases: 4. The CDR3 sequence: CASSFALAEETQYF. CDR3 nucleotide sequence: TGTGCCAGCAGTTTCGCCCTAGCGGAAGAGACCCAGTACTTC.

This rearrangement joins TRBV11-2 to TRBJ1-4; D unclear. The CDR3 spans 17 residues. Germline-derived CDR1 and CDR2 are SGHAT and FQNNGV. The V end was cut by 5 bases, the J end by 4 bases, with 20 bases between. The CDR3 nucleotides read TGTGCCAGCAGCACTCTCTCCCAAAGACGGCTTAATGAAAAACTGTTTTTT. It encodes CASSTLSQRRLNEKLFF.

This clonotype has a count of ten or more. The V call is TRBV6-4, the J call TRBJ2-1; D is undetermined. CDR3 length: 14 residues. Germline V CDR1 and CDR2: MRHNA, SNTAGT. Trimming took 3 bases from V and 4 from J, leaving 10 bases between them. CDR3 region: CASSETVDYNEQFF. CDR3 DNA sequence: TGTGCCAGCAGTGAAACAGTAGATTACAATGAGCAGTTCTTC.

This clonotype was found a few times. The chain uses TRBV7-2 and TRBJ2-2, with unresolved D. Germline V gene sequence: CDR1 SGHTA, CDR2 FQGNSA. Trimming pared 8 bases from V and 4 bases from J, leaving 14 bases between. The CDR3 has 14 amino acids. The DNA for the CDR3 is TGTGCCAGCCGAACCCAGGCCAGCACCGGGGAGCTGTTTTTT. It is translated as CASRTQASTGELFF. Full variable domain (outside the CDR3, taken from reference TRBV7-2 and TRBJ2-2): GAGVSQSPSNKVTEKGKDVELRCDPISGHTALYWYRQSLGQGLEFLIYFQGNSAPDKSGLPSDRFSAERTGGSVSTLTIQRTQQEDSAVYLCASRTQASTGELFFGEGSRLTVL.

This clonotype was counted between two and nine times. The chain employs TRBV7-3 and TRBJ2-1, with TRBD2 identical over 7 bases. The CDR3 loop spans 17 amino acids. Trimming removed 5 bases from V and 4 bases from J; junction bases left unmatched: 14. Per germline, CDR1 SGHTA and CDR2 FQGTGA. CDR3 residues: CASSLSPGTTPYNEQFF. CDR3 in DNA: TGTGCCAGCAGCCTTTCCCCCGGGACTACCCCATACAATGAGCAGTTCTTC.

V usage is TRBV6-2 or TRBV6-3 and J usage is TRBJ1-2; 10 bases match TRBD1. V dropped 1 base and J dropped 6; count of bases not matched to a gene: 5. CDR3 length equals 15 residues. Germline CDR1 reads MNHEY; CDR2 reads SVGEGT. The DNA for the CDR3 is TGTGCCAGCAGTTACTTCGACAGGGGGCGAGATGGCTACACCTTC. It is translated as CASSYFDRGRDGYTF.

The chain couples TRBV6-2 or TRBV6-3 to TRBJ1-5, with 9 positions matching TRBD1. Unmatched junction bases numbered 2, after V lost 9 bases and J lost 2 bases. This CDR3 is 13 amino acids long. Germline V lookup: CDR1 MNHEY, CDR2 SVGEGT. As DNA, the CDR3 is TGTGCCAGTGGACAGGGGCGCAATCAGCCCCAGCATTTT. This gives the protein CASGQGRNQPQHF.

The chain joins TRBV6-2 or TRBV6-3 to TRBJ1-1, with no clear D. V gave up 7 bases and J gave up 11 bases, with 17 bases separating them. This CDR3 comprises 12 residues. Germline V gene data show CDR1 as MNHEY and CDR2 as SVGEGT. CDR3 sequence: CASKGGYRGAFF. CDR3 in DNA: TGTGCCAGCAAGGGAGGTTACAGAGGGGCTTTCTTT.

V usage is TRBV3-1 and J usage is TRBJ1-5; a weak D match, TRBD1 (6 bases). Germline-derived CDR1 and CDR2 are LGHDT and YNNKEL (reference sequence). The CDR3 spans 15 residues. The V end lost 3 bases, the J end lost 2 bases, and 11 bases lay between the germline ends. The CDR3 sequence: CASSQDSGGNQPQHF. For the CDR3, the DNA is TGTGCCAGCAGCCAGGACTCAGGGGGCAATCAGCCCCAGCATTTT.

This chain uses TRBV6-5 with TRBJ1-5; 7 positions agree with TRBD1. J lost 0 bases, V lost 9 bases, and 8 bases had no gene match. Germline loops: CDR1 MNHEY, CDR2 SVGAGI. The CDR3 runs 15 residues. CDR3 bases: TGTGCCAGATTCTGGGGACAGAATAGCAATCAGCCCCAGCATTTT. It codes for CARFWGQNSNQPQHF.